These 23 T cell receptor beta chains were sequenced from one sample in a study of shared clonotypes between healthy human individuals. TCRdb's copy holds only in-frame clones and misses some; the assay was immunoSEQ multiplex PCR. Of over 1.4 million clones listed, approximately 97% are singletons. The specimen was naive CD4+ T cells sorted from blood. Subset in this sample: CD45RA+ positively selected. Every receptor here comes from a man aged 25-45 years in good health.

The chain recombines TRBV11-2 with TRBJ2-6, with no clear D. CDR1 is SGHAT and CDR2 is FQNNGV in the germline V gene. The CDR3 is 15 amino acids. Trimming shortened V by 5 bases and J by 0 bases, and 8 bases separated the two germline ends. CDR3 DNA: TGTGCCAGCAGCGTTAGCAGCTCTGGGGCCAACGTCCTGACTTTC. It yields the protein CASSVSSSGANVLTF.

The chain combines TRBV19 with TRBJ2-7; possible D gene TRBD1, 6 bases. The CDR3 has 15 amino acids. V gave up 7 bases and J gave up 3 bases, with 19 bases separating them. CDR1 and CDR2 (germline): LNHDA, SQIVND (reference sequence). CDR3 bases: TGTGCCAGTACCAAGACAGGTGCCGGTTTCTACGAGCAGTACTTC. Amino acids: CASTKTGAGFYEQYF.

The chain combines TRBV20-1 with TRBJ2-7, with D perhaps TRBD2 (5 bases). V was clipped by 3 bases and J by 7 bases, with 10 bases between them. The CDR3 covers 11 residues. Germline CDR1 reads DFQATT; CDR2 reads SNEGSKA (reference sequence). CDR3 loop: CSASHDYEQYF. CDR3 DNA sequence: TGCAGTGCTAGCCACGACTATGAGCAGTACTTC.

The V and J genes are TRBV7-2 and TRBJ2-1; possible D gene TRBD2, 6 bases. CDR3 size: 14 residues. The V end lost 4 bases, the J end lost 9 bases, and 16 bases lay between the germline ends. Germline V gene sequence: CDR1 SGHTA, CDR2 FQGNSA. Written as DNA, the CDR3 is TGTGCCAGCAGCTCCCCGAACCTGGGGGGTGAGCAGTTCTTC. Its translation is CASSSPNLGGEQFF.

The rearrangement uses TRBV5-1 and TRBJ1-1, with D maybe TRBD1 (5 bases). Germline loops: CDR1 SGHRS, CDR2 YFSETQ. The CDR3 has 14 amino acids. Trimming removed 0 bases from V and 3 bases from J, with 9 bases in between. CDR3 sequence (DNA): TGCGCCAGCAGCTTGGATCAGGGCCACACTGAAGCTTTCTTT. It translates to CASSLDQGHTEAFF.

The chain carries TRBV5-6 and TRBJ2-1, with TRBD2 matching over 8 bases. The ends lost 4 bases at V and 2 bases at J; junction bases unmatched: 8. Germline V gives CDR1 SGHDT, CDR2 YYEEEE. The CDR3 runs to 16 residues. In DNA, the CDR3 is TGTGCCAGCAGCGAGGGACTAGGAGATACCTACAATGAGCAGTTCTTC. Translated: CASSEGLGDTYNEQFF.

The V gene is TRBV27, the J gene TRBJ2-7; D might be TRBD1 (6 bases). V was trimmed by 0 bases and J by 3 bases, leaving 15 bases between them. The CDR3 extends over 16 amino acids. Per germline, CDR1 MNHEY and CDR2 SMNVEV (reference sequence). In DNA, the CDR3 is TGTGCCAGCAGTTTATCTACCCGGGACAATCGCTACGAGCAGTACTTC. It translates to CASSLSTRDNRYEQYF.

Only one count was recorded for this clone. The chain uses TRBV18 and TRBJ1-4, with 8 nucleotides matching TRBD1. After removal of 6 bases from V and 8 bases from J, the junction contained 11 bases not matched to a gene. This CDR3 region has 15 residues. Germline values: CDR1 KGHSH, CDR2 LQKENI. CDR3 DNA: TGTGCCAGCTCGCCTCCGGGACAGGTTTTGGAAAAACTGTTTTTT. Translation: CASSPPGQVLEKLFF.

The chain uses TRBV19 and TRBJ1-1, with 10 positions matching TRBD1. The CDR3 contains 18 residues. Germline V CDR1 and CDR2: LNHDA, SQIVND (reference sequence). J was trimmed by 1 base and V by 6 bases; bases with no gene match: 14. CDR3 loop: CASSQIPGQGTGNTEAFF. CDR3 nucleotides: TGTGCCAGTAGCCAAATCCCGGGACAGGGGACGGGGAACACTGAAGCTTTCTTT.

The gene calls are TRBV20-1 and TRBJ1-1; D call uncertain. Germline V gene data show CDR1 as DFQATT and CDR2 as SNEGSKA (reference sequence). CDR3 length: 11 residues. Trimming stripped 2 bases from V and 7 bases from J, with 8 bases between. The CDR3: CSARTIDEAFF. In DNA, the CDR3 is TGCAGTGCTAGAACGATAGATGAAGCTTTCTTT.

The CDR3 nucleotides are TGTGCCAGCAGCTTATCCCGGAGTCGGAACACCGGGGAGCTGTTTTTT. Amino acids: CASSLSRSRNTGELFF. The rearrangement uses TRBV11-2 and TRBJ2-2; D not resolved. This CDR3 is built from 16 residues. Germline assignment: CDR1 SGHAT and CDR2 FQNNGV. V lost 2 bases, J lost 1 base, and 11 bases lay in between.

As to this clone: This same CDR3 is encoded by further DNA sequences in the sample. V is TRBV5-6 and J is TRBJ2-7, with D uncertain. The V gene lost 0 bases and the J gene lost 4 bases, with 5 bases spanning the gap. CDR3 length: 12 amino acids. Germline V gives CDR1 SGHDT, CDR2 YYEEEE. CDR3 sequence: CASSLARYEQYF. The CDR3 region has the DNA TGTGCCAGCAGCTTGGCTAGGTACGAGCAGTACTTC. Using reference TRBV5-6 and TRBJ2-7 for the parts outside the CDR3, the full variable domain is DAGVTQSPTHLIKTRGQQVTLRCSPKSGHDTVSWYQQALGQGPQFIFQYYEEEERQRGNFPDRFSGHQFPNYSSELNVNALLLGDSALYLCASSLARYEQYFGPGTRLTVT.

The chain uses TRBV6-1 and TRBJ2-7; no clear D gene. CDR3 size: 14 residues. V dropped 5 bases and J dropped 1 base, with 12 bases sitting between them. Germline V gene lookup returns CDR1 MNHNS and CDR2 SASEGT. The CDR3, as DNA: TGTGCCAGCAGTAGGTCTGCGGTTTCCTACGAGCAGTACTTC. Its translation: CASSRSAVSYEQYF.

The V gene is TRBV5-4, the J gene TRBJ1-3; D is possibly TRBD1 (5 bases). CDR3 length: 16 residues. Germline-derived CDR1 and CDR2 are SGHNT and YYREEE (reference sequence). V lost 0 bases and J 4 bases, leaving 14 bases between the germline ends. CDR3 sequence (DNA): TGTGCCAGCAGCTTGGCGGGACTTCAGTCCGGAAACACCATATATTTT. As protein: CASSLAGLQSGNTIYF.

The chain uses TRBV10-3 and TRBJ1-3; 7 bases agree with TRBD1. The CDR3 sequence is 18 residues long. Germline loops: CDR1 ENHRY, CDR2 SYGVKD. V lost 6 bases to trimming and J lost 0 bases; unmatched junction nucleotides: 14. The CDR3: CAIRDGTVSSGSGNTIYF. The CDR3 DNA sequence: TGTGCCATCAGAGACGGGACAGTTTCTTCGGGCTCTGGAAACACCATATATTTT.

This clone has only a few counts. V is TRBV27 and J is TRBJ2-2; perhaps TRBD2 as D (5 bases). Per germline, CDR1 MNHEY and CDR2 SMNVEV (reference sequence). The CDR3 extends over 13 amino acids. Trimming stripped 7 bases from V and 7 bases from J, with 13 bases between. In DNA, the CDR3 is TGTGCCAGCAAGCTCTCCGGGGTCGGGGAGCTGTTTTTT. It codes for CASKLSGVGELFF.

A single count supports this clone. The V gene is TRBV4-1, the J gene TRBJ2-1; TRBD2 might be the D (5 bases). The germline V gene encodes CDR1 MGHRA and CDR2 YSYEKL. This CDR3 has 13 residues. The V end lost 1 base, the J end lost 15 bases, and 16 bases lay between the germline ends. CDR3 loop: CASSQGLREYPFF. The CDR3 nucleotides read TGCGCCAGCAGCCAAGGCTTGAGGGAATATCCGTTCTTC.

This clone was seen only once. The chain couples TRBV4-2 to TRBJ1-2; D unresolved. Germline V gene sequence: CDR1 LGHNA, CDR2 YNFKEQ. The V gene lost 0 bases and the J gene lost 3 bases, with 14 bases spanning the gap. CDR3 length equals 16 residues. The CDR3: CASSQDGSARDYGYTF. As DNA, the CDR3 is TGTGCCAGCAGCCAAGATGGGTCAGCGAGGGACTATGGCTACACCTTC.

The chain links TRBV9 to TRBJ2-3; D ambiguous. The CDR3 length is 16 residues. Germline V gene lookup returns CDR1 SGDLS and CDR2 YYNGEE. Trimming pared 0 bases from V and 6 bases from J, leaving 17 bases between. The CDR3: CASSVDGRLASDTQYF. The CDR3 DNA reads as TGTGCCAGCAGCGTAGACGGCAGGCTGGCATCTGATACGCAGTATTTT.

The rearrangement links TRBV5-1 to TRBJ2-1; 8 nucleotides match TRBD1. The CDR3 is 14 residues long. The V gene end was trimmed by 2 bases and the J gene end by 4 bases; junction bases not matched to a gene: 2. The germline V gene encodes CDR1 SGHRS and CDR2 YFSETQ. CDR3 sequence reads: CASSFRDRYNEQFF. CDR3 nucleotides: TGCGCCAGCAGCTTTAGGGACAGGTACAATGAGCAGTTCTTC.

Regarding this clone: This sample includes further DNA sequences coding for the same CDR3. The V call is TRBV19, the J call TRBJ2-3; no clear D. Trimming cost V 2 bases and J 1 base, with 7 bases left between them. Per germline, CDR1 LNHDA and CDR2 SQIVND (reference sequence). This CDR3 spans 14 amino acids. This CDR3 is CASSISRGTDTQYF. The CDR3 region has the DNA TGTGCCAGTAGTATATCCCGGGGCACAGATACGCAGTATTTT. Supplemented by reference TRBV19 and TRBJ2-3, the full variable domain reads DGGITQSPKYLFRKEGQNVTLSCEQNLNHDAMYWYRQDPGQGLRLIYYSQIVNDFQKGDIAEGYSVSREKKESFPLTVTSAQKNPTAFYLCASSISRGTDTQYFGPGTRLTVL.

This clone occurred once. This sequence joins TRBV20-1 and TRBJ2-1, with D hard to call. V lost 6 bases to trimming and J lost 12 bases, with 12 bases between them. The CDR3 is 10 residues long. Germline V gene sequence: CDR1 DFQATT, CDR2 SNEGSKA (reference sequence). The DNA for the CDR3 is TGCAGTGCCGTAAAAGTTGGGCAGTTCTTC. Its protein product is CSAVKVGQFF.

This sequence joins TRBV25-1 and TRBJ2-2, with TRBD2 identical over 15 bases. Germline CDR1 and CDR2: MGHDK and SYGVNS. V lost 9 bases, J lost 5 bases, and 10 bases stayed unmatched. The CDR3 spans 17 residues. The CDR3 is CASQGLAGGRGTGELFF. CDR3 DNA: TGTGCCAGTCAAGGACTAGCGGGAGGGCGAGGGACCGGGGAGCTGTTTTTT. Combining the CDR3 with reference TRBV25-1 and TRBJ2-2 gives the whole variable domain EADIYQTPRYLVIGTGKKITLECSQTMGHDKMYWYQQDPGMELHLIHYSYGVNSTEKGDLSSESTVSRIRTEHFPLTLESARPSHTSQYLCASQGLAGGRGTGELFFGEGSRLTVL.